The 29 T cell receptor beta chains reported below all come from one sample, sequenced in a study of T cells in Graves' hyperthyroidism and ophthalmopathy. Regions amplified from RNA transcripts were the TCR beta CDR3 regions. The HTBI set primed first-round TCR CDR3 RT-PCR. TCRdb independently ran MiXCR on the multiplex PCR reads; one entry per CDR3 protein. The sample has about 270,000 distinct CDR3 sequences; about 20% are singletons. The sequencing sample was made of blood. The source is a man under 40 with Graves' ophthalmopathy.

V usage is TRBV28 and J usage is TRBJ2-5, with 12 nucleotides matching TRBD2. Germline V lookup: CDR1 MDHEN, CDR2 SYDVKM. The CDR3 consists of 16 residues. V shed 7 bases and J 4 bases; nucleotides not matched to a gene: 10. For the CDR3, the DNA is TGTGCCAGCACCGGACTAGCGGGGCTGACGGGAGAGACCCAGTACTTC. Amino acids: CASTGLAGLTGETQYF.

This clonotype has ten or more counts. CDR3 coding DNA: TGTGCCAGCAGTTTATTAGGGGTCGGTGGCTACACCTTC. Residues: CASSLLGVGGYTF. J is TRBJ1-2 and V is TRBV27, with D perhaps TRBD1 (5 bases). Trimming stripped 1 base from V and 7 bases from J, with 10 bases between. The germline V gene encodes CDR1 MNHEY and CDR2 SMNVEV (reference sequence). This CDR3 region has 13 residues.

This clonotype was seen only once. The V call is TRBV6-5, the J call TRBJ1-3, with D perhaps TRBD1 (6 bases). V was trimmed by 0 bases and J by 4 bases, leaving 22 bases between them. Germline loops: CDR1 MNHEY, CDR2 SVGAGI. The CDR3 contains 19 residues. CDR3 loop: CASSYSWVTRGRNGNTIYF. The CDR3 region has the DNA TGTGCCAGCAGTTACTCATGGGTAACCAGGGGCAGAAACGGAAACACCATATATTTT.

This clonotype was found a few times. The CDR3 protein is CSVEGLAGGSYNEQFF. CDR3 sequence (DNA): TGCAGCGTTGAAGGACTAGCGGGAGGATCCTACAATGAGCAGTTCTTC. The V call is TRBV29-1, the J call TRBJ2-1; 13 bases map to TRBD2. The germline CDR1 and CDR2 sequences are SQVTM and ANQGSEA. The CDR3 has 16 amino acids. After removal of 1 base from V and 1 base from J, the junction contained 1 base not matched to a gene.

The chain has TRBV28 and TRBJ1-5, with 11 positions matching TRBD1. Germline V gene sequence: CDR1 MDHEN, CDR2 SYDVKM. Trimming cost V 3 bases and J 8 bases; bases outside gene matches: 9. CDR3 length: 16 amino acids. The DNA of the CDR3 is TGTGCCAGCAGTTTGTTCGGGACAGGGGGTATTAAGCCCCAGCATTTT. Its protein is CASSLFGTGGIKPQHF.

The chain has TRBV15 and TRBJ2-7; D possibly matches TRBD1 or TRBD2 (5 bases each). The V gene's germline CDR1 is LNHNV and CDR2 YYDKDF (reference sequence). The V gene lost 3 bases and the J gene lost 1 base, with 13 bases spanning the gap. CDR3 length: 15 amino acids. Here the CDR3 reads CATSSLRDGSYEQYF. CDR3 in DNA: TGTGCCACCAGCAGTCTAAGGGACGGGTCCTACGAGCAGTACTTC.

The chain combines TRBV4-1 with TRBJ2-1, with 7 positions matching TRBD1. CDR3 length: 17 amino acids. V lost 2 bases to trimming and J lost 5 bases; unmatched junction nucleotides: 12. Per germline, CDR1 MGHRA and CDR2 YSYEKL. The CDR3 here is CASSQFPRGRTHNEQFF. The CDR3 coding sequence is TGCGCCAGCAGCCAATTCCCGAGGGGGCGAACCCACAATGAGCAGTTCTTC.

The rearrangement links TRBV7-9 to TRBJ2-7; a possible D gene is TRBD2 (5 bases). Germline values: CDR1 SEHNR, CDR2 FQNEAQ (reference sequence). This CDR3 comprises 16 residues. Trimming removed 1 base from V and 2 bases from J, with 15 bases in between. Here the CDR3 reads CASSLDGRAGAYEQYF. CDR3 sequence (DNA): TGTGCCAGCAGCTTAGATGGCCGGGCGGGTGCCTACGAGCAGTACTTC.

The table lists this clonotype with a few counts. The rearrangement joins TRBV6-1 to TRBJ2-7; D is unresolved. CDR3 size: 12 residues. The germline V gene encodes CDR1 MNHNS and CDR2 SASEGT. Between the trimmed V and J ends, which lost 6 bases and 5 bases, there was a span of 11 bases. This CDR3 reads CASRGIGDEQYF. The DNA of the CDR3 is TGTGCCAGCAGAGGGATTGGGGACGAGCAGTACTTC.

This clonotype has only a few counts. The chain carries TRBV5-1 and TRBJ2-1, with 9 nucleotides matching TRBD2. Germline CDR1 and CDR2: SGHRS and YFSETQ. J was trimmed by 15 bases and V by 3 bases; bases with no gene match: 13. The CDR3 is 14 residues long. CDR3 sequence (DNA): TGCGCCAGCAGCTCTTCACTAGCGGGTCCCCGGGTGTTCTTC. Amino acid sequence: CASSSSLAGPRVFF.

This clonotype was observed at least ten times. The CDR3 coding sequence is TGTGCCAGCAGTTTAAGCGGGGGGGTCAATGGCTACACCTTC. Translated, it gives CASSLSGGVNGYTF. The genes are TRBV28 and TRBJ1-2; TRBD1 is a possible D gene (5 bases). This CDR3 comprises 14 residues. With 2 bases removed from V and 6 bases from J, the gap between germline ends came to 13 bases. CDR1 and CDR2 (germline): MDHEN, SYDVKM.

This clonotype was picked up one time. The J gene is TRBJ2-5, the V gene TRBV2; the D gene could be TRBD1 or TRBD2 (7 bases each). The CDR3 length is 15 residues. The V gene lost 6 bases and the J gene lost 5 bases, with 19 bases spanning the gap. From germline, CDR1 is SNHLY and CDR2 FYNNEI. The CDR3 here is CASSDRAGATETQYF. The CDR3 nucleotides are TGTGCCAGCAGCGACAGGGCGGGAGCGACGGAGACCCAGTACTTC.

V and J are TRBV30 and TRBJ2-3; possibly TRBD1 for D (6 bases). The CDR3 consists of 14 residues. V was trimmed by 7 bases and J by 4 bases, leaving 18 bases between them. CDR1 is GTSNPN and CDR2 is SVGIG in the germline V gene (reference sequence). The DNA of the CDR3 is TGTGCCTACTCGAGGGGGAGTGGTGCAGATACGCAGTATTTT. This translates into CAYSRGSGADTQYF.

This clonotype was counted at least ten times. One end of the junction varies from germline; a read error may be responsible. This chain connects TRBV30 to TRBJ1-1; possibly TRBD1 for D (6 bases). CDR3 length: 15 amino acids. Germline-derived CDR1 and CDR2 are GTSNPN and SVGIG (reference sequence). CDR3 DNA sequence: TGTGCCGGGAGGGGAGGGGGGCCTATGGACACTGAAGCTTTCTTT. This codes for CAGRGGGPMDTEAFF.

At least ten counts were recorded for this clonotype. The chain joins TRBV11-2 to TRBJ2-7, with a weak D call TRBD1 (6 bases). This CDR3 comprises 13 residues. Germline CDR1 is SGHAT and CDR2 is FQNNGV. V lost 4 bases, J lost 2 bases, and 9 bases lay in between. The chain's CDR3 is CASSWRTAYEQYF. The CDR3 coding sequence is TGTGCCAGCAGCTGGCGGACAGCCTACGAGCAGTACTTC.

V and J are TRBV6-2 or TRBV6-3 and TRBJ2-7; the D is unclear. The J call may be faulty, since TRBJ2-1 better matches the DNA end. This CDR3 has 13 amino acids. From germline, CDR1 is MNHEY and CDR2 SVGEGT. CDR3 DNA: TGTGCCAGCAGTTACCTCCGCCCCAACGAGCAGTTCTTC. This gives the protein CASSYLRPNEQFF.

This clonotype was detected only a few times. The chain employs TRBV28 and TRBJ2-1, with TRBD2 matching 15 bases. The J segment lost 10 bases and the V segment lost 5 bases, leaving 12 bases of the junction unmatched. The CDR3 contains 17 residues. Germline CDR1 MDHEN, CDR2 SYDVKM. In DNA, the CDR3 is TGTGCCAGCAGTCCCTATGGACTAGCGGGAGGGCCTCAGGAGCAGTTCTTC. It yields the protein CASSPYGLAGGPQEQFF.

This clonotype showed up just a few times. V usage is TRBV5-8 and J usage is TRBJ2-1, with D uncertain. There are 14 residues in the CDR3. Germline lookup yields CDR1 SGHTS and CDR2 YDEGEE. Trimming took off 4 bases at V and 7 bases at J, with 15 bases between the two ends. This CDR3 reads CASSPPTTLNEQFF. The CDR3 DNA is TGTGCCAGCAGCCCACCTACGACCCTAAATGAGCAGTTCTTC.

The DNA for the CDR3 is TGCAGTGCTAGGAAGACAGGATCTCATGGAAACACCATATATTTT. Residues: CSARKTGSHGNTIYF. This chain links TRBV20-1 with TRBJ1-3; D is possibly TRBD1 (6 bases). In germline, CDR1 is DFQATT, CDR2 SNEGSKA (reference sequence). V lost 3 bases and J 3 bases, leaving 15 bases between the germline ends. CDR3 length equals 15 residues.

There are a few counts of this clonotype. This chain links TRBV24-1 with TRBJ2-2; D could derive from TRBD1 or TRBD2 (6 bases each). The CDR3 contains 15 residues. V was pared by 5 bases and J by 2 bases, with 11 bases between. CDR1 KGHDR and CDR2 SFDVKD come from the germline V gene. The DNA for the CDR3 is TGTGCCACCAGTGTCGGGGGCCTAAACACCGGGGAGCTGTTTTTT. It codes for CATSVGGLNTGELFF.

This clonotype was recorded once. The chain carries TRBV11-2 and TRBJ2-7; the match to TRBD2 covers 7 bases. The germline CDR1 and CDR2 sequences are SGHAT and FQNNGV. Germline trimming cut 8 bases from V and 4 bases from J; bases unmatched to any gene: 11. CDR3 length: 14 amino acids. In DNA, the CDR3 is TGTGCCAGCGGGGCACTAAGCGGGACTTACGAGCAGTACTTC. It yields the protein CASGALSGTYEQYF.

The table lists this clonotype with a few counts. J is TRBJ2-7 and V is TRBV30; D not resolved. The V end lost 3 bases, the J end lost 7 bases, and 13 bases lay between the germline ends. This CDR3 is 12 amino acids long. Germline CDR1 GTSNPN, CDR2 SVGIG (reference sequence). The DNA of the CDR3 is TGTGCCTGGAGCGTTGAATGGTCTGAGCAGTACTTC. Its protein is CAWSVEWSEQYF.

This clonotype was counted many times. This chain uses TRBV5-1 with TRBJ1-1; no reliable D call. Trimming stripped 0 bases from V and 0 bases from J, with 3 bases between. This CDR3 region has 13 residues. Germline V gene data show CDR1 as SGHRS and CDR2 as YFSETQ. CDR3 protein: CASSLVMNTEAFF. The DNA of the CDR3 is TGCGCCAGCAGCTTGGTAATGAACACTGAAGCTTTCTTT. The full variable domain, its missing parts supplied by reference TRBV5-1 and TRBJ1-1, is KAGVTQTPRYLIKTRGQQVTLSCSPISGHRSVSWYQQTPGQGLQFLFEYFSETQRNKGNFPGRFSGRQFSNSRSEMNVSTLELGDSALYLCASSLVMNTEAFFGQGTRLTVV.

J is TRBJ2-3 and V is TRBV13; TRBD2 aligns across 8 bases. J lost 8 bases, V lost 4 bases, and 11 bases had no gene match. This CDR3 region has 15 residues. CDR1 is PRHDT and CDR2 is FYEKMQ in the germline V gene (reference sequence). The CDR3 region has the DNA TGTGCCAGCAGCTCTTATCGGCCCGGACTAGCTACGCAGTATTTT. This translates into CASSSYRPGLATQYF.

The chain uses TRBV19 and TRBJ2-7, with TRBD2 identical over 7 bases. Germline V gene sequence: CDR1 LNHDA, CDR2 SQIVND (reference sequence). Unmatched junction bases numbered 10, after V lost 6 bases and J lost 2 bases. This CDR3 is 15 amino acids long. The CDR3 DNA is TGTGCCAGTAGCGGAGGGCGCGGGGGAACCTACGAGCAGTACTTC. Translation: CASSGGRGGTYEQYF.

The chain employs TRBV15 and TRBJ1-5; possible D gene TRBD1, 5 bases. V was shortened by 3 bases and J by 5 bases, with 14 bases between the two germline ends. The CDR3 runs 15 residues. Germline CDR1 and CDR2: LNHNV and YYDKDF (reference sequence). CDR3 coding DNA: TGTGCCACCAGCAGGAAACGGGACGGCGATCAGCCCCAGCATTTT. Amino acids: CATSRKRDGDQPQHF.

Here the CDR3 DNA reads TGTGCCAGCAGCCAGACTAGCGGGCGTCTCTCCGGGGAGCTGTTTTTT. This gives the protein CASSQTSGRLSGELFF. The genes are TRBV14 and TRBJ2-2, with 10 bases identical to TRBD2. The CDR3 sequence is 16 residues long. V lost 3 bases, J lost 6 bases, and 7 bases stayed unmatched. CDR1 SGHDN and CDR2 FVKESK come from the germline V gene.

The rearrangement joins TRBV12-3 or TRBV12-4 to TRBJ1-4, with D possibly matching TRBD1 (5 bases). CDR3 length: 13 residues. Trimming pared 6 bases from V and 0 bases from J, leaving 5 bases between. The CDR3, as DNA: TGTGCCAGCAGACAGGCAACTAATGAAAAACTGTTTTTT. Translated: CASRQATNEKLFF.

This clonotype appeared many times. V usage is TRBV11-2 and J usage is TRBJ2-2, with 7 bases fitting TRBD2. This CDR3 has 14 amino acids. Unmatched junction bases numbered 1, after V lost 0 bases and J lost 6 bases. Germline CDR1 SGHAT, CDR2 FQNNGV. This CDR3 reads CASSLDGGAGELFF. The CDR3 region has the DNA TGTGCCAGCAGCTTAGATGGGGGGGCCGGGGAGCTGTTTTTT.